This TCR beta chain was recovered during a study of regulatory T cells in long-lasting Graves disease. The time point here: newly diagnosed GD, antithyroid drugs for less than 3 months. Isolated PBMC RNA provided the starting material for the TCR library. CDR3 regions were amplified by Arm-PCR using iRepertoire HTBI primers to build TCR beta libraries. Authors' data handling: About 60 TRBV and about 14 TRBJ segments were identified across samples. TCRdb recomputed calls from the multiplex PCR reads with MiXCR, one row per CDR3 protein. V and J calls and clone size were set by TCRdb, not the authors. The table includes roughly 420,000 distinct CDR3 sequences, less than 20% detected once. This sample was shared with a second study, whose subject was T cells in Graves' hyperthyroidism and ophthalmopathy. That work contributes: Orbital computed tomography, thyroid ultrasound, serum thyroxine and TRAb, and clinical symptoms together informed the diagnoses.

The TCR comes from a woman between 18 and 29 years old with Graves disease. Sequencing was performed on peripheral blood mononuclear cells (PBMCs), taken at new diagnosis, from a patient treated with antithyroid drugs.

The CDR3 sequence is CASSQSGTSGFYEQYF. The CDR3 bases are TGCGCCAGCAGCCAATCCGGGACTAGCGGGTTCTACGAGCAGTACTTC. The genes are TRBV4-1 and TRBJ2-7; 12 bases are a match to TRBD2. The CDR3 runs to 16 residues. In germline, CDR1 is MGHRA, CDR2 YSYEKL. Trimming cost V 2 bases and J 3 bases; bases outside gene matches: 5.